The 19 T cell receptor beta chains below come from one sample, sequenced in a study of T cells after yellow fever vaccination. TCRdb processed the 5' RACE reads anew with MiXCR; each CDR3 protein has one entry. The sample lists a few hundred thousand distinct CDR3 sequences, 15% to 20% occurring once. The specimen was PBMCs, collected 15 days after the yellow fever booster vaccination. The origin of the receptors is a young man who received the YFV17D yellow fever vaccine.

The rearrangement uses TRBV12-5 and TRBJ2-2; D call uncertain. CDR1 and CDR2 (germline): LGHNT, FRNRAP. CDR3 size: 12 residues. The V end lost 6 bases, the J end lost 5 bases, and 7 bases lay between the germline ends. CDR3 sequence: CASGTITGELFF. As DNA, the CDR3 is TGTGCTAGTGGCACCATAACCGGGGAGCTGTTTTTT.

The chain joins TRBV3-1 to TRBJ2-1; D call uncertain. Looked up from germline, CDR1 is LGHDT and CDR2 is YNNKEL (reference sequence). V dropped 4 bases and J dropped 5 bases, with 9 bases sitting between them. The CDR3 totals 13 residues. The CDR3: CASSPSLDNEQFF. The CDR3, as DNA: TGTGCCAGCAGCCCTTCCCTTGACAATGAGCAGTTCTTC.

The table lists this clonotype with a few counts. The DNA for the CDR3 is TGTGCCAGCACCCTCAACATTCAGTACTTC. Translated: CASTLNIQYF. The chain joins TRBV21-1 to TRBJ2-4; no DNA check was done on the table's D call, TRBD2. TRBV21-1 is termed a pseudogene. This CDR3 is built from 10 residues.

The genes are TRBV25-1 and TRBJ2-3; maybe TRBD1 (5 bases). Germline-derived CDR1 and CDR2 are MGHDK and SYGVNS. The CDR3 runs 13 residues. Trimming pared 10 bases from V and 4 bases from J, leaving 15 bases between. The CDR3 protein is CATEDRLSDTQYF. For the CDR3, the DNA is TGTGCCACCGAAGACAGACTTTCAGATACGCAGTATTTT.

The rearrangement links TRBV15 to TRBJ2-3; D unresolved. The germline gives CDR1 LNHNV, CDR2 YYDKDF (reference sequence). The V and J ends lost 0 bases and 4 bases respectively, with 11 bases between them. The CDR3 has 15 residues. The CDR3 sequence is CATSRDLAGADTQYF. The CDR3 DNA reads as TGTGCCACCAGCAGAGATTTGGCTGGGGCAGATACGCAGTATTTT.

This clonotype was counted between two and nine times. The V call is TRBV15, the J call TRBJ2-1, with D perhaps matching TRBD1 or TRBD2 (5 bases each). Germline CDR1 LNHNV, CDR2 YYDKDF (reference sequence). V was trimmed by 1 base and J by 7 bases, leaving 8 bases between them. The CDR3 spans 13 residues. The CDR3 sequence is CATSRVGENEQFF. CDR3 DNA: TGTGCCACCAGCAGAGTGGGGGAAAATGAGCAGTTCTTC. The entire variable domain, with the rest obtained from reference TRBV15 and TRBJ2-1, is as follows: DAMVIQNPRYQVTQFGKPVTLSCSQTLNHNVMYWYQQKSSQAPKLLFHYYDKDFNNEADTPDNFQSRRPNTSFCFLDIRSPGLGDTAMYLCATSRVGENEQFFGPGTRLTVL.

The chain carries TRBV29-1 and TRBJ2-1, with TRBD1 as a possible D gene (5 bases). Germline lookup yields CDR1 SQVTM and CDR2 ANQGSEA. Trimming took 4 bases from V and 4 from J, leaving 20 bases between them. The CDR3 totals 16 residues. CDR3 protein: CSVVGQGGTAYNEQFF. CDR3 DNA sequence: TGCAGCGTTGTGGGGCAGGGTGGAACCGCTTACAATGAGCAGTTCTTC.

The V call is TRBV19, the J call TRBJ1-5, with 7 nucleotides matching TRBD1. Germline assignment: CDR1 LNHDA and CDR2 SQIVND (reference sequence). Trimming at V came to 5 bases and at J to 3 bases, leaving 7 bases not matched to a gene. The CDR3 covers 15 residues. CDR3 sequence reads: CASSLQGVNNQPQHF. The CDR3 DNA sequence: TGTGCCAGTAGTCTGCAGGGGGTAAACAATCAGCCCCAGCATTTT.

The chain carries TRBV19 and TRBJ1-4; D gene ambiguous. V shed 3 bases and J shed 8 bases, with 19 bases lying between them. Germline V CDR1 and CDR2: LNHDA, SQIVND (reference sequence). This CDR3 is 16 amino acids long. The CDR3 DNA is TGTGCCAGTAGTATTTATACTGGAGCGACATACGAAAAACTGTTTTTT. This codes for CASSIYTGATYEKLFF.

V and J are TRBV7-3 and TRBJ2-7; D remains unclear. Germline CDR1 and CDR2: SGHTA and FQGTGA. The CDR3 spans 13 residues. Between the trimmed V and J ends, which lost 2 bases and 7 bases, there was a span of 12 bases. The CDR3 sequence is CASSLASHGEQYF. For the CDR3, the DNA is TGTGCCAGCAGCTTAGCCTCACATGGGGAGCAGTACTTC.

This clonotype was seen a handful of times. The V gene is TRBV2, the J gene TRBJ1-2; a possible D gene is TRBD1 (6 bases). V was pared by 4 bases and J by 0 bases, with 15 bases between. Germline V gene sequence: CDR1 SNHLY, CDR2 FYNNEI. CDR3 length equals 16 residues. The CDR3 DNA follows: TGTGCCAGCAGTGCTCTACAGGGAGGAACTAACTATGGCTACACCTTC. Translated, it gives CASSALQGGTNYGYTF.

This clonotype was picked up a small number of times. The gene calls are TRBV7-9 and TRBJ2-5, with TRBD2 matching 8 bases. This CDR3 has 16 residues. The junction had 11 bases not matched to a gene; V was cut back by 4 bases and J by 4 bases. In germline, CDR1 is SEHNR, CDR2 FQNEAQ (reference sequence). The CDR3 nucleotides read TGTGCCAGCAGCTACCAGGGGTTAGCGGGGATAGAGACCCAGTACTTC. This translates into CASSYQGLAGIETQYF.

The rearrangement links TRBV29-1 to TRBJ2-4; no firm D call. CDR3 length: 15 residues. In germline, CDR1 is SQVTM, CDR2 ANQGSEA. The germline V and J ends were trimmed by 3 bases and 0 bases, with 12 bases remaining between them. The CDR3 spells CSVDPGLGAKNIQYF. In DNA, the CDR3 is TGCAGCGTTGATCCCGGGTTGGGAGCCAAAAACATTCAGTACTTC.

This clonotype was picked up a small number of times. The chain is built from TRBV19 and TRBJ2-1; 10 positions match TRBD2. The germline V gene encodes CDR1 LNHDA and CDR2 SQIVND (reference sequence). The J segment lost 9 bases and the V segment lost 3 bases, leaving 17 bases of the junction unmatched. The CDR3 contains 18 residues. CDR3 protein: CASSIGGTGLAGAGEQFF. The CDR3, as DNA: TGTGCCAGTAGTATCGGGGGAACTGGCCTAGCGGGAGCAGGTGAGCAGTTCTTC.

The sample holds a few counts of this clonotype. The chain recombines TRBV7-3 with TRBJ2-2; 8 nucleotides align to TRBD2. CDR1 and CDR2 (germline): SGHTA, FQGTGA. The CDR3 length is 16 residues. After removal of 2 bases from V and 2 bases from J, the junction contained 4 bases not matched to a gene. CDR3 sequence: CASSLAGTSNTGELFF. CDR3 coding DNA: TGTGCCAGCAGCTTAGCCGGGACTAGTAACACCGGGGAGCTGTTTTTT.

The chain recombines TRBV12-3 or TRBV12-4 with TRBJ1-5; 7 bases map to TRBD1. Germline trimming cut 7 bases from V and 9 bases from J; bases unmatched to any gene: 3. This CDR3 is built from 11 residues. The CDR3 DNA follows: TGTGCCAGCAACCCAGGGGGGCCCCAGCATTTT. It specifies CASNPGGPQHF.

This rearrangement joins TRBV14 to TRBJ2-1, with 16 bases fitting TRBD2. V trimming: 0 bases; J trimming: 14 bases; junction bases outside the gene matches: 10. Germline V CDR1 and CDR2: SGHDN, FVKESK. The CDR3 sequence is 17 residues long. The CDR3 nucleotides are TGTGCCAGCAGCCAAGACCCAACGGGACTAGCGGGAGGGCTCGAGTTCTTC. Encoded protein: CASSQDPTGLAGGLEFF.

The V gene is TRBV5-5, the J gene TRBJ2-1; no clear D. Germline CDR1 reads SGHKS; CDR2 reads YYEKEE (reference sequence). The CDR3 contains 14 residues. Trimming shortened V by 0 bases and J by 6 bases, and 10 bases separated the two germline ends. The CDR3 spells CASSLDGPLNEQFF. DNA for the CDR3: TGTGCCAGCAGCTTGGACGGCCCTCTCAATGAGCAGTTCTTC.

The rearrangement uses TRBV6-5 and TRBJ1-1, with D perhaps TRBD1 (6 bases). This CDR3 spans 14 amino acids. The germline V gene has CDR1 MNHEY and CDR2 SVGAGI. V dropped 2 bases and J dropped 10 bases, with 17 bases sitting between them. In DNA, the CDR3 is TGTGCCAGCAGTTACAGTCCGGGGGGCGGTGGAGCTTTCTTT. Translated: CASSYSPGGGGAFF.